This entry lists 11 T cell receptor beta chains sequenced from one sample in a study of shared clonotypes between healthy human individuals. Libraries were prepared by immunoSEQ multiplex PCR; TCRdb keeps only in-frame clonotypes and omits some of them. The sample shows hundreds of thousands of clones, 55% to 85% of them seen only once. Sequenced input: memory CD4+ T cells sorted from blood. Stated subset: CD45RA-negative fraction. These receptors all come from a woman in her twenties or thirties in good health.

The V gene is TRBV5-1, the J gene TRBJ2-2; 8 bases align to TRBD2. Germline V gene sequence: CDR1 SGHRS, CDR2 YFSETQ. CDR3 size: 14 residues. CDR3 sequence: CASGLAGNTGELFF. The CDR3 coding sequence is TGCGCAAGCGGGCTAGCGGGGAACACCGGGGAGCTGTTTTTT.

The chain couples TRBV28 to TRBJ1-1; 9 bases match TRBD1. The CDR3 spans 15 residues. Germline CDR1 and CDR2: MDHEN and SYDVKM. V trimming: 5 bases; J trimming: 5 bases; junction bases outside the gene matches: 9. The CDR3 sequence: CASSTGGSVGTEAFF. CDR3 in DNA: TGTGCCAGCAGTACAGGGGGCTCGGTAGGTACTGAAGCTTTCTTT.

The chain is built from TRBV6-1 and TRBJ1-2; possibly TRBD1 for D (5 bases). Germline V gene data show CDR1 as MNHNS and CDR2 as SASEGT. This CDR3 is built from 15 residues. Trimming removed 7 bases from V and 8 bases from J, with 23 bases in between. The DNA for the CDR3 is TGTGCCAGCATAGGCCCACGAGGGGAGTACAAAGGCTACACCTTC. It specifies CASIGPRGEYKGYTF.

The chain joins TRBV2 to TRBJ2-7, with TRBD2 as a possible D gene (5 bases). The CDR3 has 14 amino acids. V lost 7 bases and J lost 1, with 14 bases in between. Looked up from germline, CDR1 is SNHLY and CDR2 is FYNNEI. In DNA, the CDR3 is TGTGCCAGCACCTACCAGGAGGTTTCCTACGAGCAGTACTTC. Translation: CASTYQEVSYEQYF.

The genes are TRBV6-5 and TRBJ1-4; the match to TRBD1 covers 9 bases. CDR3 length equals 15 residues. The trim removed 3 bases at V and 4 bases at J, leaving 3 bases unmatched. CDR1 is MNHEY, CDR2 SVGAGI, per germline. The CDR3 spells CASSYPGQGNEKLFF. CDR3 in DNA: TGTGCCAGCAGTTATCCGGGACAGGGTAATGAAAAACTGTTTTTT.

This clone was detected once. The V call is TRBV30, the J call TRBJ2-5; tentatively, D is TRBD1 (5 bases). The ends were cut back, 4 bases at V and 0 bases at J, with 9 bases in the middle. The CDR3 consists of 13 residues. Germline V gene data show CDR1 as GTSNPN and CDR2 as SVGIG (reference sequence). CDR3 in DNA: TGTGCCTGGATACCGGACAACCAAGAGACCCAGTACTTC. It codes for CAWIPDNQETQYF.

This rearrangement joins TRBV19 to TRBJ2-7; perhaps TRBD2 as D (8 bases). The V gene's germline CDR1 is LNHDA and CDR2 SQIVND (reference sequence). CDR3 length: 15 amino acids. Trimming took off 7 bases at V and 0 bases at J, with 16 bases between the two ends. In nucleotides, the CDR3 is TGTGCCAGTACCAGGGGGAGCGGGAGCTCCTACGAGCAGTACTTC. This codes for CASTRGSGSSYEQYF.

This chain uses TRBV19 with TRBJ1-1, with D possibly being TRBD1 (5 bases). Deletions cut 7 bases from V and 1 base from J, with 16 bases between. The germline V gene has CDR1 LNHDA and CDR2 SQIVND (reference sequence). This CDR3 has 15 amino acids. CDR3 nucleotides: TGTGCCAGTAATCCCTGGCAGGGACGGAACACTGAAGCTTTCTTT. Translating it yields CASNPWQGRNTEAFF. Drawing the rest from reference TRBV19 and TRBJ1-1, the complete variable domain is DGGITQSPKYLFRKEGQNVTLSCEQNLNHDAMYWYRQDPGQGLRLIYYSQIVNDFQKGDIAEGYSVSREKKESFPLTVTSAQKNPTAFYLCASNPWQGRNTEAFFGQGTRLTVV.

This clone was seen just once. This sequence joins TRBV5-1 and TRBJ2-1; D might be TRBD2 (6 bases). V dropped 0 bases and J dropped 4 bases, with 11 bases sitting between them. This CDR3 is built from 15 residues. From germline, CDR1 is SGHRS and CDR2 YFSETQ. The CDR3 protein is CASSLGWGGYNEQFF. DNA for the CDR3: TGCGCCAGCAGCTTGGGGTGGGGAGGATACAATGAGCAGTTCTTC.

There are many counts of this clone. The gene calls are TRBV19 and TRBJ2-4; possibly TRBD1 for D (6 bases). The germline CDR1 and CDR2 sequences are LNHDA and SQIVND (reference sequence). V was clipped by 6 bases and J by 1 base, with 22 bases between them. This CDR3 contains 18 residues. CDR3 loop: CASSLRTAIRSAKNIQYF. The CDR3 bases are TGTGCCAGTAGCCTCCGGACAGCCATTCGATCGGCCAAAAACATTCAGTACTTC.

CDR3 sequence (DNA): TGTGCCAGTAGTGGATATAGCGGGAGAAAGCGCACCGGGGAGCTGTTTTTT. Its protein product is CASSGYSGRKRTGELFF. The V gene is TRBV19, the J gene TRBJ2-2; 9 positions match TRBD2. In germline, CDR1 is LNHDA, CDR2 SQIVND (reference sequence). Unmatched junction bases numbered 11, after V lost 5 bases and J lost 4 bases. The CDR3 consists of 17 residues.